This TCR beta chain was captured by sequencing in a study of cytomegalovirus exposure and HLA in healthy donors. Germline V gives CDR1 LGHNA, CDR2 YNFKEQ. V lost 2 bases, J lost 5 bases, and 7 bases stayed unmatched. The CDR3 has 15 amino acids. Primers included in the PCR were 60 Vbeta and 13 Jbeta primers. The assay was immunoSEQ multiplex PCR, and TCRdb's table has in-frame clones only and misses some. This sample has 200,000 or so clones, with 75% to 80% found just once. There are a few counts of this clone. The sample was PBMCs. This chain joins TRBV4-2 and TRBJ2-5, with 8 bases that match TRBD1. The receptor was derived from a woman in her 30s in good health and CMV-seropositive. The CDR3: CASSQYGQGRETQYF. CDR3 DNA: TGTGCCAGCAGCCAATACGGACAGGGTCGTGAGACCCAGTACTTC.